This T cell receptor beta chain was sequenced during a study of CD8+ T cells in alopecia areata. Regarding the study as a whole: Lesional scalp exceeded normal scalp in clonality, especially in alopecia totalis/universalis.

As the sequencing template, cDNA was produced by extracting RNA and reverse transcribing it. The method was immunoSEQ multiplex PCR; TCRdb's version includes in-frame clones alone and lacks a portion of them. This sample carries 130,000 to 150,000 clones, about 89% of them seen once, and the ten largest clones take about 15%. This clone was counted once. The target antigen is unknown. CDR3 size: 15 residues. V was clipped by 4 bases and J by 0 bases, with 10 bases between them. The V gene's germline CDR1 is SGHTA and CDR2 FQGTGA. The source was CD8+ T cells sorted from blood, collected at week 0. This TCR came from a human donor with alopecia areata. The rearrangement links TRBV7-3 to TRBJ2-1; D may be TRBD2 (6 bases). This CDR3 is CASSSERVSYNEQFF. CDR3 in DNA: TGTGCCAGCAGCTCCGAGCGGGTCTCCTACAATGAGCAGTTCTTC.